The 12 T cell receptor beta chains below were found in one sample sequenced in a study of cytomegalovirus exposure and HLA in healthy donors. In the PCR, 60 Vbeta and 13 Jbeta primers were used. The assay was immunoSEQ multiplex PCR, and TCRdb's table has in-frame clones only and misses some. Of fewer than 90,000 clones in the sample, more than 75% were seen once. Sequenced material: PBMCs. The source of these receptors is a woman aged 40 to 50 in good health and CMV-seropositive.

This clone came up a few times. The chain is built from TRBV6-1 and TRBJ2-7; TRBD2 matches at 9 bases. V trimming: 4 bases; J trimming: 7 bases; junction bases outside the gene matches: 11. Germline V gene data show CDR1 as MNHNS and CDR2 as SASEGT. This CDR3 comprises 15 residues. Here the CDR3 reads CASSVRVAGAQEQYF. CDR3 nucleotides: TGTGCCAGCAGTGTGAGGGTAGCGGGAGCTCAAGAGCAGTACTTC.

The chain links TRBV11-2 to TRBJ2-7; 7 nucleotides align to TRBD1. The germline CDR1 and CDR2 sequences are SGHAT and FQNNGV. After removal of 1 base from V and 9 bases from J, the junction contained 6 bases not matched to a gene. This CDR3 region has 13 residues. The CDR3 DNA reads TGTGCCAGCAGCTTAGGGGCACGGGACAGGCAGTACTTC. This sequence encodes CASSLGARDRQYF.

This chain connects TRBV6-5 to TRBJ1-2, with D possibly matching TRBD1 (5 bases). The CDR3 length is 13 residues. In germline, CDR1 is MNHEY, CDR2 SVGAGI. Trimming removed 0 bases at V and 5 bases at J, with 7 bases between. CDR3 bases: TGTGCCAGCAGTTACTCGACAGAGTATGGCTACACCTTC. This codes for CASSYSTEYGYTF.

The genes are TRBV27 and TRBJ1-6; the D is unclear. The CDR3 spans 14 residues. Trimming cost V 2 bases and J 6 bases, with 8 bases left between them. Germline V gene lookup returns CDR1 MNHEY and CDR2 SMNVEV (reference sequence). The DNA of the CDR3 is TGTGCCAGCAGTTTAAGGAGGGTTAATTCACCCCTCCACTTT. Its translation: CASSLRRVNSPLHF.

As regards this clone: A read error may be the cause here, since a much bigger clone is one base away. The rearrangement links TRBV28 to TRBJ2-7, with TRBD1 matching over 9 bases. Germline assignment: CDR1 MDHEN and CDR2 SYDVKM. The CDR3 extends over 13 amino acids. V was pared by 5 bases and J by 3 bases, with 2 bases of the junction left unmatched. Here the CDR3 DNA reads TGTGCCAGCAGTGAGGGACAGGGCTACGAGCAGTACTTC. It specifies CASSEGQGYEQYF.

The rearrangement links TRBV7-2 to TRBJ1-2; 7 bases are shared with TRBD1. J was trimmed by 8 bases and V by 0 bases; bases with no gene match: 9. This CDR3 region has 15 residues. Germline lookup yields CDR1 SGHTA and CDR2 FQGNSA. This CDR3 is CASSLARQGVKGYTF. DNA of the CDR3: TGTGCCAGCAGCTTAGCAAGACAGGGAGTAAAAGGCTACACCTTC.

The V and J genes are TRBV5-1 and TRBJ2-7; TRBD1 aligns across 8 bases. CDR1 is SGHRS, CDR2 YFSETQ, per germline. CDR3 length: 15 residues. The J segment lost 8 bases and the V segment lost 2 bases, leaving 12 bases of the junction unmatched. CDR3 nucleotide sequence: TGCGCCAGCAGCTTCACGACAGGGGCCGCGCAGAAGCAGTACTTC. This encodes CASSFTTGAAQKQYF.

CDR3 region: CASSLASVSSGSYEQYF. CDR3 bases: TGTGCCAGCAGCTTAGCGTCGGTATCTAGCGGATCCTACGAGCAGTACTTC. The V gene is TRBV7-2, the J gene TRBJ2-7, with TRBD2 matching 7 bases. J lost 1 base, V lost 0 bases, and 9 bases had no gene match. Germline assignment: CDR1 SGHTA and CDR2 FQGNSA. The CDR3 spans 17 residues. The full variable domain, its missing parts supplied by reference TRBV7-2 and TRBJ2-7, is GAGVSQSPSNKVTEKGKDVELRCDPISGHTALYWYRQSLGQGLEFLIYFQGNSAPDKSGLPSDRFSAERTGGSVSTLTIQRTQQEDSAVYLCASSLASVSSGSYEQYFGPGTRLTVT.

This chain uses TRBV5-6 with TRBJ2-7; D is uncertain. The CDR3 runs 13 residues. The V end was cut by 0 bases, the J end by 2 bases, with 6 bases between. CDR1 SGHDT and CDR2 YYEEEE come from the germline V gene. CDR3 residues: CASSLGHPYEQYF. The CDR3 DNA reads as TGTGCCAGCAGCTTGGGACACCCCTACGAGCAGTACTTC.

This chain uses TRBV7-3 with TRBJ2-1; a weak D match, TRBD2 (7 bases). The CDR3 has 15 amino acids. Per germline, CDR1 SGHTA and CDR2 FQGTGA. The V gene lost 3 bases and the J gene lost 9 bases, with 18 bases spanning the gap. CDR3 sequence (DNA): TGTGCCAGCAGCTTGTGGGGGGGGGCAGGTAGTGAGCAGTTCTTC. As protein: CASSLWGGAGSEQFF.

This chain uses TRBV4-2 with TRBJ2-1; D possibly corresponds to TRBD1 (6 bases). Germline assignment: CDR1 LGHNA and CDR2 YNFKEQ. CDR3 length: 18 amino acids. The V end was cut by 4 bases, the J end by 11 bases, with 30 bases between. CDR3 nucleotides: TGTGCCAGCAGCCCGAATTCCCTGGGGGCGGCGAGACAAGACAAGCAGTTCTTC. It is translated as CASSPNSLGAARQDKQFF.

The chain joins TRBV9 to TRBJ1-1; D perhaps matches TRBD1 (5 bases). From germline, CDR1 is SGDLS and CDR2 YYNGEE. V lost 0 bases to trimming and J lost 4 bases, with 13 bases between them. CDR3 length: 15 amino acids. The CDR3 DNA reads TGTGCCAGCAGCGTAGGGCAGGGAGGTGCCACTGAAGCTTTCTTT. The encoded protein is CASSVGQGGATEAFF.